Presented here are 6 T cell receptor beta chains from one specimen sequenced in a study of OX40 agonist ivuxolimab in advanced cancers. Profiling relied on immunoSEQ multiplex PCR, and the TCRdb table lists in-frame clones only, not all of them. Of approximately 100,000 clones in the sample, 75% to 95% were seen once. The sample consisted of CD4+ or CD8+ T cells sorted from blood, taken in a trial of the OX40 agonist ivuxolimab. Source of these receptors: an adult with an advanced solid tumor such as melanoma, head and neck, liver or kidney cancer.

The chain recombines TRBV28 with TRBJ2-7, with 7 bases aligning to TRBD1. CDR1 is MDHEN and CDR2 is SYDVKM in the germline V gene. The CDR3 runs to 14 residues. The J segment lost 0 bases and the V segment lost 7 bases, leaving 6 bases of the junction unmatched. The CDR3 nucleotides read TGTGCCAGCATCTCCGGGGACAGCTCCTACGAGCAGTACTTC. Amino acid sequence: CASISGDSSYEQYF.

The chain carries TRBV11-2 and TRBJ2-1; a weak D match, TRBD1 (6 bases). V dropped 10 bases and J dropped 5 bases, with 15 bases sitting between them. Germline loops: CDR1 SGHAT, CDR2 FQNNGV. The CDR3 spans 13 residues. The CDR3 bases are TGTGCCATTGACCGGGACACAGACAATGAGCAGTTCTTC. Amino acids: CAIDRDTDNEQFF. The complete variable domain, with remaining parts taken from reference TRBV11-2 and TRBJ2-1, reads EAGVAQSPRYKIIEKRQSVAFWCNPISGHATLYWYQQILGQGPKLLIQFQNNGVVDDSQLPKDRFSAERLKGVDSTLKIQPAKLEDSAVYLCAIDRDTDNEQFFGPGTRLTVL.

The sample holds one count of this clone. The chain couples TRBV11-2 to TRBJ2-1; 9 bases match TRBD1. The CDR3 is 15 amino acids. After removal of 5 bases from V and 5 bases from J, the junction contained 7 bases not matched to a gene. Germline V gene sequence: CDR1 SGHAT, CDR2 FQNNGV. The CDR3 DNA reads as TGTGCCAGCAGCGCCCGACAGGGGGGTAACAATGAGCAGTTCTTC. This translates into CASSARQGGNNEQFF.

The chain has TRBV5-4 and TRBJ2-5, with TRBD1 matching 7 bases. Germline V gives CDR1 SGHNT, CDR2 YYREEE (reference sequence). V lost 4 bases to trimming and J lost 0 bases; unmatched junction nucleotides: 3. There are 14 residues in the CDR3. The CDR3: CASSRDRDQETQYF. CDR3 in DNA: TGTGCCAGCAGCCGAGACAGGGACCAAGAGACCCAGTACTTC.

The gene calls are TRBV5-4 and TRBJ2-7; the match to TRBD2 covers 8 bases. Trimming removed 1 base from V and 1 base from J; junction bases left unmatched: 4. In germline, CDR1 is SGHNT, CDR2 YYREEE (reference sequence). The CDR3 has 15 amino acids. The CDR3: CASSLNGGRSYEQYF. The CDR3 bases are TGTGCCAGCAGCTTGAATGGCGGGAGGTCCTACGAGCAGTACTTC.

The V call is TRBV4-3, the J call TRBJ2-2; TRBD2 matches at 11 bases. Germline V gene lookup returns CDR1 LGHNA and CDR2 YSLEER. This CDR3 spans 16 amino acids. V lost 5 bases to trimming and J lost 4 bases; unmatched junction nucleotides: 6. This CDR3 is CASSKLAGALTGELFF. In DNA form, the CDR3 reads TGCGCCAGCAGCAAACTAGCGGGAGCGCTCACCGGGGAGCTGTTTTTT.